This is a list of T cell receptor beta chains from one sample in a study of shared clonotypes between healthy human individuals. Method: immunoSEQ multiplex PCR; TCRdb's copy keeps in-frame clones and lacks some. The table records around 1.1 million clones, around 77% of them present only once. The specimen was memory CD4+ T cells from PBMCs. The receptors come from a man in his late teens or twenties in good health. Some clones in this sample may be carry-over from other donors' samples. The CDR3 runs from the conserved cysteine through the conserved F or W. The order of the fields is J gene, clone size, V gene, D gene, CDR3 protein, CDR3 DNA. A D gene is named only where the DNA matches it firmly. The size field is filled for only some rows; it gives once, few, many or a size class.

>TRBJ2-7|.|TRBV7-2|.
CASSLGSSGYEQYF
TGTGCCAGCAGCTTAGGGAGTAGCGGCTACGAGCAGTACTTC
>TRBJ1-1|.|TRBV18|.
CASSPQANTEAFF
TGTGCCAGCTCACCACAAGCGAACACTGAAGCTTTCTTT
>TRBJ2-5|once|TRBV7-9|TRBD1
CASSLTGTETAQYF
TGTGCCAGCAGCCTGACAGGGACGGAAACGGCCCAGTACTTC
>TRBJ2-5|many|TRBV7-9|.
CASSLVGETQYF
TGTGCCAGCAGCTTAGTGGGGGAGACCCAGTACTTC
>TRBJ2-1|.|TRBV19|.
CASSAFTGYSYNEQFF
TGTGCCAGTAGTGCCTTCACAGGCTACTCCTACAATGAGCAGTTCTTC
>TRBJ2-3|.|TRBV6-1|TRBD2
CASVAGGTDTQYF
TGTGCCAGTGTAGCGGGAGGGACAGATACGCAGTATTTT
>TRBJ1-3|.|TRBV30|.
CAWSVRGITGNTIYF
TGTGCCTGGAGTGTACGGGGGATAACTGGAAACACCATATATTTT
>TRBJ1-2|.|TRBV28|.
CASSRPTNYGYTF
TGTGCCAGCAGTCGACCGACTAACTATGGCTACACCTTC
>TRBJ2-1|once|TRBV6-5|.
CASSLGGAYNEQFF
TGTGCCAGCAGCTTGGGGGGCGCCTACAATGAGCAGTTCTTC
>TRBJ1-2|.|TRBV5-1|.
CASSNSGGSNYGYTF
TGCGCCAGCAGCAACAGCGGTGGATCTAACTATGGCTACACCTTC
>TRBJ2-7|.|TRBV5-1|.
CASSPGQWNYEQYF
TGCGCCAGCAGCCCAGGACAGTGGAACTACGAGCAGTACTTC
>TRBJ1-1|.|TRBV2|.
CASSPQGPHEAFF
TGTGCCAGCAGTCCCCAAGGGCCCCATGAAGCTTTCTTT
>TRBJ2-3|.|TRBV7-2|.
CASSSKRGGTDTQYF
TGTGCCAGCAGCTCCAAGAGGGGGGGCACAGATACGCAGTATTTT
>TRBJ1-5|.|TRBV27|.
CASSDGYQPQHF
TGTGCCAGCTCGGACGGGTATCAGCCCCAGCATTTT
>TRBJ1-1|once|TRBV28|TRBD1
CANSEPGQGNTEAFF
TGTGCCAACAGTGAGCCTGGACAGGGCAACACTGAAGCTTTCTTT
>TRBJ2-7|.|TRBV28|.
CASRVRGPYEQYF
TGTGCCAGCAGGGTGAGAGGCCCCTACGAGCAGTACTTC
>TRBJ1-1|.|TRBV6-5|.
CASSYKGGGTEAFF
TGTGCCAGCAGTTACAAGGGTGGGGGGACTGAAGCTTTCTTT
>TRBJ2-3|.|TRBV9|TRBD2
CASSVSGGRGGDTQYF
TGTGCCAGCAGCGTGAGCGGCGGGAGGGGAGGAGATACGCAGTATTTT
>TRBJ1-5|once|TRBV28|.
CASSLLSLIDPQPQHF
TGTGCCAGCAGTTTACTGTCTCTAATCGATCCCCAGCCCCAGCATTTT
>TRBJ1-1|.|TRBV5-1|.
CASSLGREVEAFF
TGCGCCAGCAGCTTGGGCAGGGAGGTTGAAGCTTTCTTT
>TRBJ1-3|.|TRBV4-3|TRBD1
CASSLDRASSGNTIYF
TGCGCCAGCAGCCTCGACAGGGCCTCCTCTGGAAACACCATATATTTT
>TRBJ1-2|.|TRBV5-6|.
CASSLGRNGYTF
TGTGCCAGCAGTTTAGGACGGAATGGCTACACCTTC
>TRBJ1-5|.|TRBV7-9|.
CASSWIGNNQPQHF
TGTGCCAGCAGCTGGATCGGGAACAATCAGCCCCAGCATTTT
>TRBJ1-2|.|TRBV4-3|TRBD1
CASSQPGQGIIYGYTF
TGCGCCAGCAGCCAACCGGGACAGGGCATTATCTATGGCTACACCTTC
>TRBJ1-1|.|TRBV18|.
CASSPLQGGTEAFF
TGTGCCAGCTCACCTCTACAGGGAGGCACTGAAGCTTTCTTT
>TRBJ2-5|once|TRBV25-1|.
CASSEGRAGRIETQYF
TGTGCCAGCAGTGAAGGTAGGGCAGGACGAATAGAGACCCAGTACTTC
>TRBJ1-2|.|TRBV28|.
CASRPDTGSGNYGYTF
TGTGCCAGCAGACCCGACACGGGGTCAGGTAACTATGGCTACACCTTC
>TRBJ2-3|once|TRBV5-1|TRBD1
CASSPEGTGGIIGRYTQYF
TGCGCCAGCAGCCCGGAGGGGACAGGGGGCATTATAGGGAGGTATACGCAGTATTTT
>TRBJ2-1|.|TRBV7-9|TRBD2
CASSTSGGASYNEQFF
TGTGCCAGCAGTACCAGCGGGGGGGCCTCCTACAATGAGCAGTTCTTC
>TRBJ2-5|.|TRBV5-4|TRBD2
CASSLRLAGDGETQYF
TGTGCCAGCAGCTTACGGCTCGCGGGAGATGGGGAGACCCAGTACTTC
>TRBJ2-2|.|TRBV14|.
CASSRGHWNTGELFF
TGTGCCAGCAGCCGAGGACATTGGAACACCGGGGAGCTGTTTTTT
>TRBJ2-6|once|TRBV5-1|.
CASSSDPSGSGANVLTF
TGCGCCAGCAGCTCCGACCCTTCGGGCTCTGGGGCCAACGTCCTGACTTTC
>TRBJ1-2|.|TRBV7-8|.
CASSLSQSTYGYTF
TGTGCCAGCAGCTTATCCCAGAGCACCTATGGCTACACCTTC
>TRBJ2-7|.|TRBV7-9|TRBD2
CASSPLAGAAYEQYF
TGTGCCAGCAGCCCGCTAGCGGGAGCAGCCTACGAGCAGTACTTC
>TRBJ1-3|.|TRBV28|.
CASSFGERGLGGNTIYF
TGTGCCAGCAGCTTTGGGGAACGGGGTTTGGGGGGAAACACCATATATTTT
>TRBJ2-2|.|TRBV7-3|TRBD2
CASSLTYTGGTGELFF
TGTGCCAGCAGCTTAACTTATACGGGAGGAACCGGGGAGCTGTTTTTT
>TRBJ2-3|once|TRBV4-1|.
CASSQSRLGSTDTQYF
TGCGCCAGCAGCCAGTCGAGACTGGGAAGCACAGATACGCAGTATTTT
>TRBJ2-7|few|TRBV29-1|.
CSVQGNYEQYF
TGCAGCGTTCAGGGGAACTACGAGCAGTACTTC
>TRBJ2-2|.|TRBV5-1|TRBD2
CASSFAGADTGELFF
TGCGCCAGCAGCTTTGCGGGAGCGGACACCGGGGAGCTGTTTTTT
>TRBJ2-7|.|TRBV6-5|.
CASSYRGDGGDEQYF
TGTGCCAGCAGTTATCGCGGGGACGGGGGTGACGAGCAGTACTTC
>TRBJ2-7|.|TRBV28|.
CASSGVGRDEQYF
TGTGCCAGCAGTGGGGTGGGCAGGGACGAGCAGTACTTC
>TRBJ1-5|few|TRBV29-1|.
CSVSGFGNQPQHF
TGCAGCGTTTCAGGGTTCGGCAATCAGCCCCAGCATTTT
>TRBJ1-5|.|TRBV7-2|.
CASSQINQPQHF
TGTGCCAGCAGCCAAATTAATCAGCCCCAGCATTTT
>TRBJ1-1|.|TRBV6-1|.
CASSEAGRGTEAFF
TGTGCCAGCAGTGAAGCAGGGCGAGGCACTGAAGCTTTCTTT
>TRBJ2-1|.|TRBV28|.
CASRRLGAGEGNEQFF
TGTGCCAGCAGACGTTTAGGAGCAGGGGAAGGCAATGAGCAGTTCTTC
>TRBJ2-7|.|TRBV27|TRBD2
CASSLLVGVTAGGHTDSGQYF
TGTGCCAGCAGTTTATTGGTAGGGGTTACAGCGGGAGGTCACACCGATTCGGGACAGTACTTC
>TRBJ1-5|.|TRBV30|.
CAWSVGEGNQPQHF
TGTGCCTGGAGTGTCGGGGAGGGCAATCAGCCCCAGCATTTT
>TRBJ1-1|.|TRBV5-4|TRBD1
CASSREKQGINTEAFF
TGTGCCAGCAGCCGGGAAAAACAGGGGATTAACACTGAAGCTTTCTTT
>TRBJ1-5|.|TRBV9|.
CASSASGDRNQPQHF
TGTGCCAGCAGCGCCTCAGGGGACCGTAATCAGCCCCAGCATTTT
>TRBJ2-7|.|TRBV7-2|.
CASSGPYEQYF
TGTGCCAGCAGCGGGCCCTACGAGCAGTACTTC
>TRBJ2-3|.|TRBV29-1|TRBD2
CSVSMTGLVGTDTQYF
TGCAGCGTGAGCATGACGGGACTAGTGGGGACAGATACGCAGTATTTT
>TRBJ1-1|.|TRBV18|TRBD1
CASSLNRDSPPRAFF
TGTGCCAGCTCACTCAACCGGGACAGTCCCCCTAGGGCTTTCTTT
>TRBJ2-1|few|TRBV5-4|.
CASSFTGYNEQFF
TGTGCCAGCAGCTTCACAGGTTACAATGAGCAGTTCTTC
>TRBJ2-3|.|TRBV10-3|.
CASGAGGGTDTQYF
TGTGCAAGCGGGGCAGGGGGTGGCACAGATACGCAGTATTTT
>TRBJ2-7|few|TRBV28|.
CASSFGRDIEQYF
TGTGCCAGCAGTTTTGGCCGGGACATCGAGCAGTACTTC